This T cell receptor beta chain was identified during a study of cytomegalovirus exposure and HLA in healthy donors. General study findings and limits: Reportedly, cytomegalovirus status was diagnosed with high sensitivity and specificity.

For this clone: The antigen is unknown.

The CDR3 has 13 residues. The germline CDR1 and CDR2 sequences are MGHDK and SYGVNS. V lost 6 bases, J lost 8 bases, and 8 bases stayed unmatched. Some clones are missing from TCRdb's copy, which holds only in-frame ones; the method was immunoSEQ multiplex PCR. The table records 90,000 to 130,000 clones, roughly 90% of them present only once. The receptor was isolated from a woman in her twenties or thirties in good health and CMV-seropositive. The V gene is TRBV25-1, the J gene TRBJ1-2; 8 bases are a match to TRBD1. Sequencing was performed on PBMCs. The CDR3 sequence: CASRKGQEAGYTF. The CDR3 nucleotides read TGTGCCAGCAGGAAGGGACAGGAGGCGGGCTACACCTTC.